Below, 27 T cell receptor beta chains from the same sample are listed, as sequenced in a study of human T cells and chemical hapten exposure. TCRdb reprocessed the RACE reads with MiXCR, giving one entry per CDR3 protein. The data hold tens of thousands of distinct CDR3 sequences, with about a tenth observed a single time. The time point was: pre-sensitization, week 0. Documented treatment: therapeutic diphenylcyclopropenone sensitization with weekly scalp DPC. The source was whole blood, collected in connection with sensitization to the hapten diphenylcyclopropenone (DPC). The receptors were gathered from a woman aged 45-59 years with alopecia areata. Some clones in this sample may be carry-over from other donors' samples.

In its sample, this clonotype was seen many times. The rearrangement joins TRBV9 to TRBJ2-7; no firm D call. From germline, CDR1 is SGDLS and CDR2 YYNGEE. The CDR3 runs to 14 residues. V was shortened by 4 bases and J by 0 bases, with 11 bases between the two germline ends. Here the CDR3 reads CASSLSSPSYEQYF. The CDR3 DNA reads TGTGCCAGCAGCCTCTCCTCCCCCTCCTACGAGCAGTACTTC.

This clonotype has a handful of counts. The chain employs TRBV29-1 and TRBJ2-2; D not resolved. The CDR3 length is 11 residues. V was pared by 6 bases and J by 4 bases, with 6 bases between. CDR1 and CDR2 (germline): SQVTM, ANQGSEA. The CDR3 reads CSVDTTGELFF. The CDR3 region has the DNA TGCAGCGTCGACACCACCGGGGAGCTGTTTTTT.

This clonotype has at least ten counts. J is TRBJ2-3 and V is TRBV20-1, with D tentatively TRBD1 (5 bases). Germline V gives CDR1 DFQATT, CDR2 SNEGSKA (reference sequence). The CDR3 extends over 16 amino acids. Trimming removed 2 bases from V and 0 bases from J, with 15 bases in between. The CDR3 here is CSARTVKGPSTDTQYF. CDR3 DNA sequence: TGCAGTGCTAGAACCGTAAAGGGGCCTAGCACAGATACGCAGTATTTT.

This clonotype has a count of ten or more. The chain has TRBV27 and TRBJ2-5, with D maybe TRBD2 (7 bases). Germline V gene lookup returns CDR1 MNHEY and CDR2 SMNVEV (reference sequence). The CDR3 runs 15 residues. V lost 6 bases and J 2 bases, leaving 16 bases between the germline ends. The CDR3 protein is CASSSTGGLQETQYF. The DNA for the CDR3 is TGTGCCAGCAGCTCCACCGGGGGGCTACAAGAGACCCAGTACTTC.

The rearrangement joins TRBV5-1 to TRBJ2-3; D is undetermined. V was cut by 7 bases and J by 2 bases, with 5 bases left in between. The CDR3 is 11 residues long. In germline, CDR1 is SGHRS, CDR2 YFSETQ. The CDR3 region is CASGDTDTQYF. The CDR3 coding sequence is TGCGCCAGCGGGGACACAGATACGCAGTATTTT.

This clonotype was counted between two and nine times. The rearrangement links TRBV2 to TRBJ2-3; D unresolved. Germline V gives CDR1 SNHLY, CDR2 FYNNEI. Trimming took off 3 bases at V and 0 bases at J, with 10 bases between the two ends. The CDR3 consists of 15 residues. In DNA form, the CDR3 reads TGTGCCAGCAGTGACTCTCACTACAGCACAGATACGCAGTATTTT. Its translation is CASSDSHYSTDTQYF.

This clonotype has only a few counts. The chain carries TRBV11-3 and TRBJ2-1; 9 bases are a match to TRBD2. The CDR3 length is 18 residues. J gave up 4 bases and V 5 bases, and 15 bases lay outside the gene matches. Germline CDR1 is SGHNT and CDR2 is YENEEA. CDR3 sequence: CASSLSVASGMKYNEQFF. As DNA, the CDR3 is TGTGCCAGCAGCCTCTCGGTGGCTAGCGGGATGAAATACAATGAGCAGTTCTTC.

This clonotype has ten or more counts. V is TRBV7-8 and J is TRBJ2-7; D unclear. The CDR3 is made up of 19 amino acids. Germline values: CDR1 SGHVS, CDR2 FQNEAQ. V was cut by 1 base and J by 3 bases, with 25 bases left in between. The CDR3 DNA reads as TGTGCCAGCAGCTTAGATTCGTTGGGCATTCCCCACCCTCTCTACGAGCAGTACTTC. Its protein is CASSLDSLGIPHPLYEQYF.

This clonotype has just a few counts. This chain links TRBV4-1 with TRBJ2-5, with TRBD1 identical over 9 bases. Germline CDR1 and CDR2: MGHRA and YSYEKL. This CDR3 comprises 15 residues. The J segment lost 2 bases and the V segment lost 1 base, leaving 2 bases of the junction unmatched. The CDR3 sequence is CASSQGDRAQETQYF. CDR3 in DNA: TGCGCCAGCAGCCAAGGGGACAGGGCTCAAGAGACCCAGTACTTC.

The chain links TRBV18 to TRBJ1-5, with a tentative D call TRBD1 (5 bases). The CDR3 has 13 amino acids. V shed 3 bases and J shed 8 bases, with 11 bases lying between them. Germline assignment: CDR1 KGHSH and CDR2 LQKENI. CDR3 amino acids: CASSPDLGEPQHF. Here the CDR3 DNA reads TGTGCCAGCTCACCCGACCTAGGGGAGCCCCAGCATTTT.

The table lists this clonotype with many counts. The chain links TRBV20-1 to TRBJ2-1, with TRBD1 as a possible D gene (7 bases). The CDR3 has 15 amino acids. Germline V gene data show CDR1 as DFQATT and CDR2 as SNEGSKA (reference sequence). The V end lost 8 bases, the J end lost 0 bases, and 17 bases lay between the germline ends. The CDR3 loop is CSPRGGGASYNEQFF. CDR3 bases: TGCAGTCCCAGAGGGGGCGGGGCCTCCTACAATGAGCAGTTCTTC.

The chain joins TRBV6-6 to TRBJ1-5, with D possibly being TRBD1 (5 bases). Looked up from germline, CDR1 is MNHNY and CDR2 is SVGAGI (reference sequence). The CDR3 has 13 amino acids. V was pared by 2 bases and J by 5 bases, with 7 bases between. The CDR3 DNA sequence: TGTGCCAGCAGTTACGGGGGATATCAGCCCCAGCATTTT. It encodes CASSYGGYQPQHF.

The gene calls are TRBV6-5 and TRBJ1-2, with a possible D match to TRBD1 (5 bases). V shed 0 bases and J shed 3 bases, with 17 bases lying between them. The CDR3 is 17 residues long. From germline, CDR1 is MNHEY and CDR2 SVGAGI. In DNA form, the CDR3 reads TGTGCCAGCAGTTACTCGAGGGTGAGGGGCGTCGACTATGGCTACACCTTC. This codes for CASSYSRVRGVDYGYTF.

This clonotype appeared a few times. This chain joins TRBV2 and TRBJ1-5, with a possible D match to TRBD1 (5 bases). Trimming cost V 6 bases and J 2 bases, with 8 bases left between them. The CDR3 is 13 residues long. Germline assignment: CDR1 SNHLY and CDR2 FYNNEI. CDR3: CASRTGGNQPQHF. CDR3 coding DNA: TGTGCCAGCAGGACGGGGGGCAATCAGCCCCAGCATTTT.

This clonotype was seen a single time. V usage is TRBV9 and J usage is TRBJ2-5; D tentatively fits TRBD1 or TRBD2 (6 bases each). Trimming took 3 bases from V and 4 from J, leaving 13 bases between them. The CDR3 has 14 residues. Germline lookup yields CDR1 SGDLS and CDR2 YYNGEE. CDR3 protein: CASSEGGAVETQYF. The CDR3 DNA is TGTGCCAGCAGCGAGGGGGGCGCCGTAGAGACCCAGTACTTC.

This clonotype was found many times. The rearrangement uses TRBV4-2 and TRBJ2-5; D could derive from TRBD1 or TRBD2 (6 bases each). The CDR3 is 16 amino acids. Germline CDR1 and CDR2: LGHNA and YNFKEQ. With 0 bases removed from V and 2 bases from J, the gap between germline ends came to 13 bases. The CDR3 coding sequence is TGTGCCAGCAGCCAAGATCGAGGGGGACTTCAAGAGACCCAGTACTTC. It specifies CASSQDRGGLQETQYF.

This clonotype was seen ten or more times. The chain links TRBV6-2 or TRBV6-3 to TRBJ1-1, with 7 bases lining up with TRBD1. With 5 bases clipped from V and 1 base from J, the junction kept 7 bases outside the gene matches. CDR3 length equals 15 residues. Germline CDR1 MNHEY, CDR2 SVGEGT. Written as DNA, the CDR3 is TGTGCCAGCAGTACACCTGGACAGGCGAACACTGAAGCTTTCTTT. Protein product: CASSTPGQANTEAFF.

J is TRBJ2-2 and V is TRBV4-1, with TRBD1 matching 10 bases. Germline CDR1 and CDR2: MGHRA and YSYEKL. The J segment lost 5 bases and the V segment lost 4 bases, leaving 4 bases of the junction unmatched. CDR3 length: 15 residues. This CDR3 is CASSPGQGKTGELFF. DNA of the CDR3: TGCGCCAGCAGCCCGGGACAGGGGAAGACCGGGGAGCTGTTTTTT.

The chain couples TRBV28 to TRBJ2-7; TRBD2 matches at 9 bases. Germline V CDR1 and CDR2: MDHEN, SYDVKM. This CDR3 is built from 19 residues. V lost 2 bases and J lost 5; bases outside the gene matches: 19. The CDR3 loop is CASSLRELAGLPGEDEQYF. DNA for the CDR3: TGTGCCAGCAGTTTAAGGGAGCTAGCGGGACTTCCGGGGGAGGACGAGCAGTACTTC.

This clonotype showed up many times. The J gene is TRBJ2-1, the V gene TRBV14; 10 positions agree with TRBD2. V shed 2 bases and J 12 bases; nucleotides not matched to a gene: 16. This CDR3 comprises 17 residues. Germline CDR1 is SGHDN and CDR2 is FVKESK. The CDR3 protein is CASSQSQRGGNLVGQFF. The CDR3 nucleotides read TGTGCCAGCAGCCAATCCCAGCGGGGGGGCAATCTCGTTGGGCAGTTCTTC.

The genes are TRBV7-2 and TRBJ2-1; D perhaps matches TRBD1 (6 bases). The V gene lost 5 bases and the J gene lost 4 bases, with 12 bases spanning the gap. The CDR3 loop spans 14 amino acids. Germline V gene lookup returns CDR1 SGHTA and CDR2 FQGNSA. CDR3 DNA: TGTGCCAGCAGCCCCCAGGGGCGGTACAATGAGCAGTTCTTC. It translates to CASSPQGRYNEQFF.

Ten or more counts support this clonotype. The chain links TRBV18 to TRBJ1-2; no clear D gene. This CDR3 has 14 amino acids. Germline CDR1 reads KGHSH; CDR2 reads LQKENI. Trimming removed 3 bases from V and 0 bases from J, with 8 bases in between. The CDR3 nucleotides read TGTGCCAGCTCACCGGCAGGAGCTAACTATGGCTACACCTTC. It specifies CASSPAGANYGYTF.

This clonotype was counted at least ten times. V usage is TRBV14 and J usage is TRBJ2-7, with D perhaps TRBD1 (6 bases). The germline gives CDR1 SGHDN, CDR2 FVKESK. Trimming shortened V by 3 bases and J by 2 bases, and 11 bases separated the two germline ends. CDR3 length equals 14 residues. In DNA form, the CDR3 reads TGTGCCAGCAGCCAGGCAACAGGGCCCTACGAGCAGTACTTC. Protein: CASSQATGPYEQYF.

This clonotype showed up just a few times. The chain's CDR3 is CASSLGPTFTYEQYF. The CDR3 nucleotides are TGTGCCAGCAGCTTAGGTCCGACCTTCACCTACGAGCAGTACTTC. This chain links TRBV7-2 with TRBJ2-7; D is unresolved. The CDR3 length is 15 residues. The germline V and J ends were trimmed by 1 base and 2 bases, with 12 bases remaining between them. The germline V gene encodes CDR1 SGHTA and CDR2 FQGNSA.

This clonotype was recorded at least ten times. The chain is built from TRBV6-1 and TRBJ2-7; the D call may be TRBD1 or TRBD2 (6 bases each). Germline CDR1 is MNHNS and CDR2 is SASEGT. This CDR3 region has 17 residues. V lost 3 bases and J 4 bases, leaving 22 bases between the germline ends. CDR3 nucleotide sequence: TGTGCCAGCAGTGACGGGGGCAGGCCGTGGATTGTTTACGAGCAGTACTTC. This gives the protein CASSDGGRPWIVYEQYF.

The table lists this clonotype with a few counts. The V gene is TRBV3-1, the J gene TRBJ2-5; no clear D. This CDR3 has 15 amino acids. The V gene's germline CDR1 is LGHDT and CDR2 YNNKEL (reference sequence). Trimming left V 0 bases short and J 5 bases short, with 13 bases between. The CDR3 here is CASSQDILGYETQYF. CDR3 DNA sequence: TGTGCCAGCAGCCAAGATATCCTGGGTTATGAGACCCAGTACTTC.

This clonotype was seen repeatedly, ten times or more. The chain has TRBV27 and TRBJ2-4; D possibly uses TRBD1 or TRBD2 (5 bases each). Germline CDR1 reads MNHEY; CDR2 reads SMNVEV (reference sequence). The CDR3 spans 16 residues. The V gene lost 0 bases and the J gene lost 5 bases, with 14 bases spanning the gap. In nucleotides, the CDR3 is TGTGCCAGCAGTTTATCGCGAAGAGGGACCCAAAACATTCAGTACTTC. Protein: CASSLSRRGTQNIQYF.